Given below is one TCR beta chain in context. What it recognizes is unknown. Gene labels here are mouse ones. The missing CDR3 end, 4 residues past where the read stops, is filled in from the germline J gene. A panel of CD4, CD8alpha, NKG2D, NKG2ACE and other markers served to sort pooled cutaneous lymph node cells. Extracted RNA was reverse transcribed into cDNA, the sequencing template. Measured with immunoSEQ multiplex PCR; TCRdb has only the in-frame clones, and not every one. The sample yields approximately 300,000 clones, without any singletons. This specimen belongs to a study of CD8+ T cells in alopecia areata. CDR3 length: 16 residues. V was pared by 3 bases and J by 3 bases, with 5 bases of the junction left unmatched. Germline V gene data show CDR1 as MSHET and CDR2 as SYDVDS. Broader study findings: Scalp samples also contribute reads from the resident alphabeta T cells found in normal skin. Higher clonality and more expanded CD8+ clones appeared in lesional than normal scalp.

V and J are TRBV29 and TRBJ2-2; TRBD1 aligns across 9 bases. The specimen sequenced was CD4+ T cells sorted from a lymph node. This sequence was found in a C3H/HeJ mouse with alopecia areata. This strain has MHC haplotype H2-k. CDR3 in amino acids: CASSFYRGRDTGQLYF. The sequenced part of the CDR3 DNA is TGTGCTAGCAGTTTCTACAGGGGGCGGGACACCGGG.